One and the same sample provided the 8 T cell receptor beta chains below, sequenced in a study of T-cell memory formation after mild COVID-19. From the 5' RACE reads, TCRdb called clonotypes with MiXCR, one entry per CDR3 protein. This table has over 150,000 distinct CDR3 sequences, roughly 18% appearing once. Sequences were obtained from PBMCs or a T cell subset sorted from them (not recorded which). The source is a man aged 18 to 30 who had mild COVID-19 (a few samples of this study predate the infection). Cell type and time point are not known.

This clonotype was seen a handful of times. V and J are TRBV27 and TRBJ2-3, with 11 bases aligning to TRBD2. Trimming cost V 4 bases and J 2 bases; bases outside gene matches: 5. Germline values: CDR1 MNHEY, CDR2 SMNVEV (reference sequence). This CDR3 is built from 16 residues. CDR3 coding DNA: TGTGCCAGCAGTTCTCTAGCGGGGGGATTCACAGATACGCAGTATTTT. It yields the protein CASSSLAGGFTDTQYF.

This clonotype was seen a handful of times. The chain has TRBV4-2 and TRBJ2-2; D is undetermined. Germline V gene data show CDR1 as LGHNA and CDR2 as YNFKEQ. Trimming removed 4 bases from V and 3 bases from J, with 9 bases in between. CDR3 length: 14 amino acids. CDR3 sequence reads: CASSPRRDTGELFF. In DNA, the CDR3 is TGTGCCAGCAGCCCACGACGCGACACCGGGGAGCTGTTTTTT.

This sequence joins TRBV5-6 and TRBJ2-5; D perhaps matches TRBD2 (6 bases). Trimming shortened V by 3 bases and J by 5 bases, and 14 bases separated the two germline ends. CDR3 length: 14 residues. CDR1 and CDR2 from the germline V gene are SGHDT and YYEEEE. CDR3 sequence (DNA): TGTGCCAGCAGCTGGAGGGTTGGAGCCGAGACCCAGTACTTC. The encoded protein is CASSWRVGAETQYF.

This clonotype occurred a few times. The chain uses TRBV29-1 and TRBJ1-5; D is undetermined. The CDR3 loop spans 15 amino acids. Germline V CDR1 and CDR2: SQVTM, ANQGSEA. V lost 4 bases, J lost 2 bases, and 15 bases lay in between. The CDR3 DNA reads TGCAGCGTTGGTGATGGGTTGCTCGGCAATCAGCCCCAGCATTTT. This encodes CSVGDGLLGNQPQHF.

This clonotype turned up a few times. The gene calls are TRBV9 and TRBJ2-2, with D possibly being TRBD1 or TRBD2 (7 bases each). V gave up 3 bases and J gave up 3 bases, with 18 bases separating them. The CDR3 extends over 17 amino acids. From germline, CDR1 is SGDLS and CDR2 YYNGEE. Here the CDR3 DNA reads TGTGCCAGCAGCGACCCCCCGGGGGGACAGTACACCGGGGAGCTGTTTTTT. It yields the protein CASSDPPGGQYTGELFF.

CDR3 amino acids: CASSILGGTEAFF. The CDR3 coding sequence is TGTGCCAGCTCCATTCTGGGGGGGACTGAAGCTTTCTTT. The chain employs TRBV7-3 and TRBJ1-1; tentatively, D is TRBD1 (5 bases). Germline lookup yields CDR1 SGHTA and CDR2 FQGTGA. CDR3 length: 13 amino acids. The V and J ends lost 8 bases and 5 bases respectively, with 15 bases between them.

This clonotype was detected a few times. The chain employs TRBV10-3 and TRBJ1-1; D is ambiguous. The CDR3 length is 14 residues. V lost 8 bases to trimming and J lost 3 bases, with 16 bases between them. CDR1 is ENHRY and CDR2 is SYGVKD in the germline V gene. CDR3 loop: CAIAPIYADTEAFF. The CDR3 region has the DNA TGTGCCATCGCGCCAATCTACGCGGACACTGAAGCTTTCTTT.

This clonotype was found a few times. The chain recombines TRBV12-3 or TRBV12-4 with TRBJ1-6; D is undetermined. The CDR3 is 14 amino acids. The V end was cut by 0 bases, the J end by 7 bases, with 7 bases between. Here the CDR3 DNA reads TGTGCCAGCAGTTTAGCGCAAGGGAATTCACCCCTCCACTTT. Translation: CASSLAQGNSPLHF.